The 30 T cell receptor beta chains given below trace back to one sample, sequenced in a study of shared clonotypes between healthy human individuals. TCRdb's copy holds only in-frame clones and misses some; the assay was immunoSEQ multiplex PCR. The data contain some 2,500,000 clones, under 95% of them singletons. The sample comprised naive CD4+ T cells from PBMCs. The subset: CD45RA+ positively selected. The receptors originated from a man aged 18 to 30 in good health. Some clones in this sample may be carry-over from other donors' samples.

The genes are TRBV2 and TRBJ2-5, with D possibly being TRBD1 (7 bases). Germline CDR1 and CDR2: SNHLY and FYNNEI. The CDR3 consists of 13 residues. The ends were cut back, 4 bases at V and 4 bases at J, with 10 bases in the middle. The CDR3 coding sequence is TGTGCCAGCAGTGCCCAGGGGGGAGAGACCCAGTACTTC. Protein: CASSAQGGETQYF.

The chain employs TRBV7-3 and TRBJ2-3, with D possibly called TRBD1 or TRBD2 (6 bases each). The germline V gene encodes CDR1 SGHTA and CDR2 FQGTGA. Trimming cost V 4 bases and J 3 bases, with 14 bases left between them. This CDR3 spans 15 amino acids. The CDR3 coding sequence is TGTGCCAGCAGCTCAAGACAGGCGGGAACAGATACGCAGTATTTT. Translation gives CASSSRQAGTDTQYF. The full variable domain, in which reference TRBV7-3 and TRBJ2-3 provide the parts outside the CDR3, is GAGVSQTPSNKVTEKGKYVELRCDPISGHTALYWYRQSLGQGPEFLIYFQGTGAADDSGLPNDRFFAVRPEGSVSTLKIQRTERGDSAVYLCASSSRQAGTDTQYFGPGTRLTVL.

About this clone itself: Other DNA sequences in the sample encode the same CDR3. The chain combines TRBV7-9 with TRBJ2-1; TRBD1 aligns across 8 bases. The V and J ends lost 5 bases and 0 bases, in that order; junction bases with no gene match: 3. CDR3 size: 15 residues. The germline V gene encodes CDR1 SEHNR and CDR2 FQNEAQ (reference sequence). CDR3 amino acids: CASSPDRGSYNEQFF. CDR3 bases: TGTGCCAGCAGCCCTGACAGGGGCTCCTACAATGAGCAGTTCTTC.

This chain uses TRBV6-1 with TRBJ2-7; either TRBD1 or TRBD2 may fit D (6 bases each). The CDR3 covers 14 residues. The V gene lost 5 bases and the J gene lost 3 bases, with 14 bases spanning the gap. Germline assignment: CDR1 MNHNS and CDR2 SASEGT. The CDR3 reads CASSFQQGGYEQYF. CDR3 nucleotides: TGTGCCAGCAGTTTCCAACAGGGAGGCTACGAGCAGTACTTC.

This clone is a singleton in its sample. CDR3 nucleotide sequence: TGTGCCAGCAGTGCTATGGACAGGGGTCTTTCTTGGCAGTACTTC. Translation: CASSAMDRGLSWQYF. V usage is TRBV6-1 and J usage is TRBJ2-7, with TRBD1 matching 9 bases. Germline-derived CDR1 and CDR2 are MNHNS and SASEGT. J lost 9 bases, V lost 4 bases, and 13 bases had no gene match. The CDR3 totals 15 residues.

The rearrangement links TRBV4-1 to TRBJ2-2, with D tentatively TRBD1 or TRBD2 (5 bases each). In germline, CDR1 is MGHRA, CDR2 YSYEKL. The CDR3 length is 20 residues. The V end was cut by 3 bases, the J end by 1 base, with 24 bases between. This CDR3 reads CASSHAIQTGASENTGELFF. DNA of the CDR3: TGCGCCAGCAGCCACGCCATCCAAACCGGGGCCTCCGAGAACACCGGGGAGCTGTTTTTT.

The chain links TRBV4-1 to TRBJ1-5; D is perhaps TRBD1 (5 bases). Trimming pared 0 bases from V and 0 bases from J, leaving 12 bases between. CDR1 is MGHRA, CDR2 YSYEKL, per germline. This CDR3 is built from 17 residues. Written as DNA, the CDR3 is TGCGCCAGCAGCCAAGAGGGGCAGGGAGGTAGCAATCAGCCCCAGCATTTT. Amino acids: CASSQEGQGGSNQPQHF.

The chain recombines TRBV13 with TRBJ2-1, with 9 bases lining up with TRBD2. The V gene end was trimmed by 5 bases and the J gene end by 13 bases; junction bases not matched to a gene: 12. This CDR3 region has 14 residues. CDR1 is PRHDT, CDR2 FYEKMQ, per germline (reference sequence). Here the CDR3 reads CASSPRSSGSPQFF. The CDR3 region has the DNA TGTGCCAGCAGCCCCCGTAGTAGCGGGAGCCCCCAGTTCTTC.

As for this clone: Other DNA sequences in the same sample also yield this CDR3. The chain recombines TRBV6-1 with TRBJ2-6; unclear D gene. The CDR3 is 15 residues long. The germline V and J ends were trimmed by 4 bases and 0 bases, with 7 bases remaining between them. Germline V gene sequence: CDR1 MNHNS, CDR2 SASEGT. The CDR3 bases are TGTGCCAGCAGTGTATGGGGCTCTGGGGCCAACGTCCTGACTTTC. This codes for CASSVWGSGANVLTF.

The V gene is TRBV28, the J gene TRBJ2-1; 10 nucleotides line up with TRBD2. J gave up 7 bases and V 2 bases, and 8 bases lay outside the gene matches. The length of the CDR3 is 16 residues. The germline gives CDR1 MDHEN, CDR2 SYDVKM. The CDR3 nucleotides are TGTGCCAGCAGTTTAGGTCTAGCGGGGGAAGGAAATGAGCAGTTCTTC. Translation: CASSLGLAGEGNEQFF.

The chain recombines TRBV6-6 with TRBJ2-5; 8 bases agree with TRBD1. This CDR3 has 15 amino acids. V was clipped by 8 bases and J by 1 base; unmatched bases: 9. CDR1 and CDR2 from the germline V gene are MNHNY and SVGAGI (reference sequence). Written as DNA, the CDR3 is TGTGCCAGCTACCCACTCGGACAGGGCCAAGAGACCCAGTACTTC. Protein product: CASYPLGQGQETQYF.

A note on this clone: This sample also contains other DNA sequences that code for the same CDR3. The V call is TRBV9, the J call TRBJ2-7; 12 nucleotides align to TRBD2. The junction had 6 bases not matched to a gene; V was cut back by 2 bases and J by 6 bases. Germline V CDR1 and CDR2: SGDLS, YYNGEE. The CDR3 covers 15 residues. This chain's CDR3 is CASSVRLAGVGEQYF. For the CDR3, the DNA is TGTGCCAGCAGCGTCCGACTAGCGGGAGTCGGCGAGCAGTACTTC.

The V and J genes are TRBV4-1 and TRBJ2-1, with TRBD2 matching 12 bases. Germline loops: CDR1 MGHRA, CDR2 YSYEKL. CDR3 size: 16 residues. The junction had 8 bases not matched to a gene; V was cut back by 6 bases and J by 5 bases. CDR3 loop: CASRPPGLAGNNEQFF. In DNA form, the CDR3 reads TGCGCCAGCAGACCCCCGGGACTAGCGGGTAACAATGAGCAGTTCTTC.

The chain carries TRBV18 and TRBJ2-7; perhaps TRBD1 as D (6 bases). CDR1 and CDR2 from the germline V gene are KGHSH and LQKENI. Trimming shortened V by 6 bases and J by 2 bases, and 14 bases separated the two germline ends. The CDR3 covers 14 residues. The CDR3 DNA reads TGTGCCAGCTCCCCTAACAGGGTTGCCTACGAGCAGTACTTC. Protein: CASSPNRVAYEQYF.

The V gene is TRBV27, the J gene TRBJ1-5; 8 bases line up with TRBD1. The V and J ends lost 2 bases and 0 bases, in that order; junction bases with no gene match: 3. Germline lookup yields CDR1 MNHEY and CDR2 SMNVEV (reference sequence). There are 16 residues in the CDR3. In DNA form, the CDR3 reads TGTGCCAGCAGTTTAAGGACAGGGTCTAGCAATCAGCCCCAGCATTTT. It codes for CASSLRTGSSNQPQHF.

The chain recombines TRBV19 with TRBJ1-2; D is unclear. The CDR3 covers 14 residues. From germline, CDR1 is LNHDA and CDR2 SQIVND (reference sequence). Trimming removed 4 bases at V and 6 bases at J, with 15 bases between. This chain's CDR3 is CASSSFRPTDGYTF. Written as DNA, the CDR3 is TGTGCCAGTAGTAGTTTTCGTCCAACGGATGGCTACACCTTC. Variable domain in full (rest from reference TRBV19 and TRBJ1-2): DGGITQSPKYLFRKEGQNVTLSCEQNLNHDAMYWYRQDPGQGLRLIYYSQIVNDFQKGDIAEGYSVSREKKESFPLTVTSAQKNPTAFYLCASSSFRPTDGYTFGSGTRLTVV.

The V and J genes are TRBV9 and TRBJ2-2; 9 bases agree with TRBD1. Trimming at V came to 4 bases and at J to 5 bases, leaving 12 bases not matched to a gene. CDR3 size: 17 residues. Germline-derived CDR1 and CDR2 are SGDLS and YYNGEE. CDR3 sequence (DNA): TGTGCCAGCAGCCCACGGACAGGGGCCCGTGTAACCGGGGAGCTGTTTTTT. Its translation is CASSPRTGARVTGELFF.

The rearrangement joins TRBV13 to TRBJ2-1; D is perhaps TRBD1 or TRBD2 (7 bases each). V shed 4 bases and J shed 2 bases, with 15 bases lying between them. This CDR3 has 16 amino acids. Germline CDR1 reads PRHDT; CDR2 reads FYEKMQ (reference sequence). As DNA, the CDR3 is TGTGCCAGCAGCTGGAGGGGGGGACAGACCTACAATGAGCAGTTCTTC. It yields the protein CASSWRGGQTYNEQFF.

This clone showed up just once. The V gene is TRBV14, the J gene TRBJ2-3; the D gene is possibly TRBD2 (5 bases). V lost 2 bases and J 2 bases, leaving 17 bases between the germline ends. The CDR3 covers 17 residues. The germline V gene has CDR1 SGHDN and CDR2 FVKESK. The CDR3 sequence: CASSQPRSGRITDTQYF. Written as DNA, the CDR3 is TGTGCCAGCAGCCAACCCCGAAGCGGACGTATCACAGATACGCAGTATTTT.

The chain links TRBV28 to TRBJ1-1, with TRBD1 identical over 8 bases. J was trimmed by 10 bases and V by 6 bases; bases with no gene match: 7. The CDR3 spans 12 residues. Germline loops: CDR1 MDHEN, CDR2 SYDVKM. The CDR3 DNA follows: TGTGCCAGCAGCTCTGCAGGGGGCCGAGCTTTCTTT. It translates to CASSSAGGRAFF.

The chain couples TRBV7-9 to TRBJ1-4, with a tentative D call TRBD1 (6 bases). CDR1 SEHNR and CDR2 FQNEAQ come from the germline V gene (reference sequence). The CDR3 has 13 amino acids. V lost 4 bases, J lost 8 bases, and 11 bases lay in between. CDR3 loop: CASSWAGDEKLFF. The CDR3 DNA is TGTGCCAGCAGCTGGGCAGGGGACGAAAAACTGTTTTTT.

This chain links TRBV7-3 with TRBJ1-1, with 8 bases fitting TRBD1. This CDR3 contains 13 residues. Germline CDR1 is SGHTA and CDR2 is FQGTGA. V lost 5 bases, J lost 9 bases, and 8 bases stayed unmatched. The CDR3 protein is CASSPNLRGQAFF. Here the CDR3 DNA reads TGTGCCAGCAGCCCAAACCTCAGGGGGCAAGCTTTCTTT.

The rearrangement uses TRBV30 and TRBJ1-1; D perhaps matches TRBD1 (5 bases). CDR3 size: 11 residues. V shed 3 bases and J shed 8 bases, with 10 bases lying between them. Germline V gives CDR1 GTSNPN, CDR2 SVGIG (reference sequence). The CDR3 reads CAWSPKGEAFF. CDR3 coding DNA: TGTGCCTGGAGCCCTAAGGGGGAAGCTTTCTTT.

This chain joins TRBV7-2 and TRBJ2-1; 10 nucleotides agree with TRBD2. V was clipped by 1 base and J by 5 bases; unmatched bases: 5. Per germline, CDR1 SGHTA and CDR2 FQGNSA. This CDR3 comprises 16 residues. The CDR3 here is CASSLEPSGRNNEQFF. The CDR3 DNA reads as TGTGCCAGCAGCTTAGAACCTAGCGGGAGAAACAATGAGCAGTTCTTC.

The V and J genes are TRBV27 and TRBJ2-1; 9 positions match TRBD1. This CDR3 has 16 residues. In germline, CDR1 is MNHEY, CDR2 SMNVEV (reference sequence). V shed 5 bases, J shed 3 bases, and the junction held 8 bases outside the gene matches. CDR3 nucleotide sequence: TGTGCCAGCAGTCCCCTGACAGGGGGTTTCTACAATGAGCAGTTCTTC. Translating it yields CASSPLTGGFYNEQFF.

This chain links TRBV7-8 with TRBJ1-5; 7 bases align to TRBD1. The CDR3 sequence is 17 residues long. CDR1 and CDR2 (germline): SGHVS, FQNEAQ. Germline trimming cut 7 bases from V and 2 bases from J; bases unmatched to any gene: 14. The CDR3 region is CASTERRGGRGNQPQHF. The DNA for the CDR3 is TGTGCCAGCACCGAAAGAAGAGGGGGCCGGGGCAATCAGCCCCAGCATTTT.

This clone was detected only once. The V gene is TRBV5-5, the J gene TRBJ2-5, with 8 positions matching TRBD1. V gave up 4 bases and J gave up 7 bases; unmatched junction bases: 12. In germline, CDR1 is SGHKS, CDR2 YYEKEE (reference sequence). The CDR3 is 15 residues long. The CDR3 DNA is TGTGCCAGCAGCCCGCAGGGGGCATCGGTAGGGACCCAGTACTTC. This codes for CASSPQGASVGTQYF.

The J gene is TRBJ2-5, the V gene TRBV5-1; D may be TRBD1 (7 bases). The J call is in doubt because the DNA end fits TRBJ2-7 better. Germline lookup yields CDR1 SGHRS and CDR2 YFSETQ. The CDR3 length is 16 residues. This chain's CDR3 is CASTMGGTVSSYEQYF. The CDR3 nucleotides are TGCGCCAGCACCATGGGCGGGACAGTTAGCTCCTACGAGCAGTACTTC.

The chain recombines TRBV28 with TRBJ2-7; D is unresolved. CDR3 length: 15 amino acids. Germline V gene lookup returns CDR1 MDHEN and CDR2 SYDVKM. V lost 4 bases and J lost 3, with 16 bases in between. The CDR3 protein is CASSSPPASRYEQYF. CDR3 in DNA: TGTGCCAGCAGTTCCCCACCAGCGAGCCGCTACGAGCAGTACTTC.

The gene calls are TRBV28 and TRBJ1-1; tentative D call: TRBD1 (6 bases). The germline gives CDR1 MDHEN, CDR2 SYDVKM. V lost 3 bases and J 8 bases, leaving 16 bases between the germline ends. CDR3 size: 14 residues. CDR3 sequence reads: CASSFRQVSGEAFF. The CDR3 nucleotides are TGTGCCAGCAGTTTCCGACAGGTCTCAGGGGAAGCTTTCTTT.